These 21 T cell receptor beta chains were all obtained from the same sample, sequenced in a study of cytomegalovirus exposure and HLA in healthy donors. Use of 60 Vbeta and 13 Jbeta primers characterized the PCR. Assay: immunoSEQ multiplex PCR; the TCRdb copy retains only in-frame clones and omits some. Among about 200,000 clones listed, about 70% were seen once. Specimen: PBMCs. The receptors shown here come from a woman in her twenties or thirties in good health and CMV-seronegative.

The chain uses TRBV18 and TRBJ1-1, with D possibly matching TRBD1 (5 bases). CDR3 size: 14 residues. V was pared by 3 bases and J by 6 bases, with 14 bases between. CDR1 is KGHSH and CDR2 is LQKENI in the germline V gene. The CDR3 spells CASSPGGGSAEAFF. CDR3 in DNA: TGTGCCAGCTCACCTGGCGGGGGGTCTGCTGAAGCTTTCTTT. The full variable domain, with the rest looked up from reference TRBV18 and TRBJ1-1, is NAGVMQNPRHLVRRRGQEARLRCSPMKGHSHVYWYRQLPEEGLKFMVYLQKENIIDESGMPKERFSAEFPKEGPSILRIQQVVRGDSAAYFCASSPGGGSAEAFFGQGTRLTVV.

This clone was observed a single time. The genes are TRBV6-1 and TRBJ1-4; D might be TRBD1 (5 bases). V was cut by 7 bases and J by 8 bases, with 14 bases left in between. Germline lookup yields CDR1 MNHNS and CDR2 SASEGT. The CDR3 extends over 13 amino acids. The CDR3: CASNARAGEKLFF. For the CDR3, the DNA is TGTGCCAGCAATGCCAGGGCAGGCGAAAAACTGTTTTTT.

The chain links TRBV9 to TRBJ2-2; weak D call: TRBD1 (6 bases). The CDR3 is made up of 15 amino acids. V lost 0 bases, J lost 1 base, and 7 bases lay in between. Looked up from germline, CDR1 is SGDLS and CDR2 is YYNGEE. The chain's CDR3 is CASSVDRENTGELFF. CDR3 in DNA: TGTGCCAGCAGCGTAGACAGGGAGAACACCGGGGAGCTGTTTTTT.

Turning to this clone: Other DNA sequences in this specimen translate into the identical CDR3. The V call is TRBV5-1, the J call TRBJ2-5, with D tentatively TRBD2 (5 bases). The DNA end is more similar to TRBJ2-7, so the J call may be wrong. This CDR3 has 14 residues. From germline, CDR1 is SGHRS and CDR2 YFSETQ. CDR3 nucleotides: TGCGCCAGCAGCTTGACGGGAAGCTCCTACGAGCAGTACTTC. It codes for CASSLTGSSYEQYF.

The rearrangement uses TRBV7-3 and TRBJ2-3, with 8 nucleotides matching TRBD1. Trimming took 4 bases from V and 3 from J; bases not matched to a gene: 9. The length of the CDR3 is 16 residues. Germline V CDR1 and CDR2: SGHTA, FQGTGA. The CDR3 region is CASSSRQGSRTDTQYF. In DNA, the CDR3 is TGTGCCAGCAGCTCACGACAGGGGTCTAGGACAGATACGCAGTATTTT. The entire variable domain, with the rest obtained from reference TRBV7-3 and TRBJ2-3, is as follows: GAGVSQTPSNKVTEKGKYVELRCDPISGHTALYWYRQSLGQGPEFLIYFQGTGAADDSGLPNDRFFAVRPEGSVSTLKIQRTERGDSAVYLCASSSRQGSRTDTQYFGPGTRLTVL.

The CDR3 here is CATSRDPLAGSGETQYF. The CDR3 DNA follows: TGTGCCACCAGCAGAGATCCCCTAGCGGGAAGTGGGGAGACCCAGTACTTC. J is TRBJ2-5 and V is TRBV15; 9 nucleotides align to TRBD2. Per germline, CDR1 LNHNV and CDR2 YYDKDF (reference sequence). With 0 bases clipped from V and 5 bases from J, the junction kept 10 bases outside the gene matches. This CDR3 is 17 amino acids long.

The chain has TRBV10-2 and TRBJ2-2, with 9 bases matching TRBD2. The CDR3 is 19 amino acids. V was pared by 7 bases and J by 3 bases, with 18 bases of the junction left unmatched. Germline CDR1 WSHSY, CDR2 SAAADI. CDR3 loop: CASTPPVVGAGGHTGELFF. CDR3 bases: TGCGCCAGCACCCCACCCGTGGTGGGAGCGGGAGGCCACACCGGGGAGCTGTTTTTT.

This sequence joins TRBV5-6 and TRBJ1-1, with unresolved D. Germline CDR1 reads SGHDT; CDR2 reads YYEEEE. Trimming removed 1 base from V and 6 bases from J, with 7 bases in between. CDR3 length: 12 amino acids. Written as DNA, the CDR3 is TGTGCCAGCAGCTTGACCGGGGCTGAAGCTTTCTTT. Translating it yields CASSLTGAEAFF.

In nucleotides, the CDR3 is TGTGCCATCAGTGAGTCTGGCAGGGCCAATCAGCCCCAGCATTTT. Translated: CAISESGRANQPQHF. The rearrangement links TRBV10-3 to TRBJ1-5; tentative D call: TRBD1 (5 bases). The CDR3 covers 15 residues. From germline, CDR1 is ENHRY and CDR2 SYGVKD. V dropped 0 bases and J dropped 3 bases, with 9 bases sitting between them.

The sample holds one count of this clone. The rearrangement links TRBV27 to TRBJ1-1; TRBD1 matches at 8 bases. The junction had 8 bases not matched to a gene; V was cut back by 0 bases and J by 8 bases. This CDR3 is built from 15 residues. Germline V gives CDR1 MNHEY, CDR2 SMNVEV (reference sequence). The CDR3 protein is CASSLSWDRTAEAFF. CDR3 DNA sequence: TGTGCCAGCAGTTTATCCTGGGACAGGACGGCCGAAGCTTTCTTT.

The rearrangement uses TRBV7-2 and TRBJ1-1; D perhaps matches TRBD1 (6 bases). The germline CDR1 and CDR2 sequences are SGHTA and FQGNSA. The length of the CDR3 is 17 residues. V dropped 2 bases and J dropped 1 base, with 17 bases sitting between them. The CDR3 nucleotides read TGTGCCAGCAGCTTACCCAGGGGTGCGGTTTGGAACACTGAAGCTTTCTTT. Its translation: CASSLPRGAVWNTEAFF. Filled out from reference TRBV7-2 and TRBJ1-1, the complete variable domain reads GAGVSQSPSNKVTEKGKDVELRCDPISGHTALYWYRQSLGQGLEFLIYFQGNSAPDKSGLPSDRFSAERTGGSVSTLTIQRTQQEDSAVYLCASSLPRGAVWNTEAFFGQGTRLTVV.

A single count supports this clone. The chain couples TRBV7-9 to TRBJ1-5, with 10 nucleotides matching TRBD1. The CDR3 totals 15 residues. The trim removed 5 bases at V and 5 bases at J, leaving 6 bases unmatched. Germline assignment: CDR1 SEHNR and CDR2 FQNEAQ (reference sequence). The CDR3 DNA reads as TGTGCCAGCAGCCTCGGACAGGGGGGACATCAGCCCCAGCATTTT. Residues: CASSLGQGGHQPQHF.

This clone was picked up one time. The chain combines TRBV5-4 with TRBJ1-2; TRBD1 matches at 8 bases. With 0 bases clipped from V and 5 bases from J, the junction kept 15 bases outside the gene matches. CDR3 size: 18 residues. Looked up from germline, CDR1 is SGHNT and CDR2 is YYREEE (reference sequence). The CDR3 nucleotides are TGTGCCAGCAGCTTGGGGACAGGGAGGCGGCTTAGCCTATATGGCTACACCTTC. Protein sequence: CASSLGTGRRLSLYGYTF. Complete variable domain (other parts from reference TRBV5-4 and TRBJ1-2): ETGVTQSPTHLIKTRGQQVTLRCSSQSGHNTVSWYQQALGQGPQFIFQYYREEENGRGNFPPRFSGLQFPNYSSELNVNALELDDSALYLCASSLGTGRRLSLYGYTFGSGTRLTVV.

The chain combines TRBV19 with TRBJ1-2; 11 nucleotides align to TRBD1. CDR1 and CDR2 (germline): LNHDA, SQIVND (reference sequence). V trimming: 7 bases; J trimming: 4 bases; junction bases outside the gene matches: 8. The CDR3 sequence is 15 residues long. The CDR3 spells CASNHGTGGTYGYTF. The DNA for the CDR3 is TGTGCCAGTAACCACGGGACAGGGGGTACCTATGGCTACACCTTC.

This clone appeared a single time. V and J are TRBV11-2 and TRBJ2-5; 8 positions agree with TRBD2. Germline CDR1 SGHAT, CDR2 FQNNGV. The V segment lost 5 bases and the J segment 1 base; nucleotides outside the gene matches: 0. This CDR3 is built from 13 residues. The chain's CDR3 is CASSRGGQETQYF. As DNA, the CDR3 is TGTGCCAGCAGCCGGGGGGGCCAAGAGACCCAGTACTTC.

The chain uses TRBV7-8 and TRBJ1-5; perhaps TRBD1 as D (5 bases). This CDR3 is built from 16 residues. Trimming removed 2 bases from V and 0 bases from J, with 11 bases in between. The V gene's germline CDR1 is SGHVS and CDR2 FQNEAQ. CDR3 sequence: CASSLLGGYSNQPQHF. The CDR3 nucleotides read TGTGCCAGCAGCTTATTGGGGGGGTATAGCAATCAGCCCCAGCATTTT.

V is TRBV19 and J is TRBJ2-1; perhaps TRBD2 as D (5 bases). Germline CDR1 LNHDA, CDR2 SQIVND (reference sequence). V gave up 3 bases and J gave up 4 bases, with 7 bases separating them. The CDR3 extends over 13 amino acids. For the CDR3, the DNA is TGTGCCAGTAGTATTGAGGGTTACAATGAGCAGTTCTTC. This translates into CASSIEGYNEQFF.

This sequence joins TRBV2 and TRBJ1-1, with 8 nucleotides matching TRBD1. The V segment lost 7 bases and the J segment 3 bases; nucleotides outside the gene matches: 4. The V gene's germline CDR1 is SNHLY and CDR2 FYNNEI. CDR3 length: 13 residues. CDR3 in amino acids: CASTKDRDTEAFF. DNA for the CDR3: TGTGCCAGCACTAAGGACAGGGACACTGAAGCTTTCTTT. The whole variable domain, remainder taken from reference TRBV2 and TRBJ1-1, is EPEVTQTPSHQVTQMGQEVILRCVPISNHLYFYWYRQILGQKVEFLVSFYNNEISEKSEIFDDQFSVERPDGSNFTLKIRSTKLEDSAMYFCASTKDRDTEAFFGQGTRLTVV.

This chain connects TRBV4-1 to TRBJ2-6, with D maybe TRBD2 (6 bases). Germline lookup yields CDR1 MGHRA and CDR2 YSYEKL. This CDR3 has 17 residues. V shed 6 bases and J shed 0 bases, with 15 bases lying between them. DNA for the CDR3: TGCGCCAGCAGTTTTAGCCTGGGGGGCTCTGGGGCCAACGTCCTGACTTTC. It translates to CASSFSLGGSGANVLTF.

CDR3 residues: CASSYLPGIRQEAFF. Here the CDR3 DNA reads TGTGCCAGCAGTTATCTTCCAGGGATTCGTCAAGAAGCTTTCTTT. The gene calls are TRBV6-5 and TRBJ1-1, with D maybe TRBD1 (5 bases). V was clipped by 3 bases and J by 8 bases, with 19 bases between them. Germline lookup yields CDR1 MNHEY and CDR2 SVGAGI. The CDR3 consists of 15 residues.

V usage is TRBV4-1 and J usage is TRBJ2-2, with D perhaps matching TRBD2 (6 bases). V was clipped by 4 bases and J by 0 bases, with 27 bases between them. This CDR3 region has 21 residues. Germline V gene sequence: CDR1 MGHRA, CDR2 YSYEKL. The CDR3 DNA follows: TGCGCCAGCAGCCGTCGTACCGGGACTCCCTCCATTTCCTCGAACACCGGGGAGCTGTTTTTT. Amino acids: CASSRRTGTPSISSNTGELFF.